A single sample gave rise to the 16 T cell receptor beta chains below, sequenced in a study of shared clonotypes between healthy human individuals (dated by TCRdb to between 2020 and 2021). Library preparation employed the immunoSEQ multiplex PCR assay. In TCRdb, the immuneACCESS table is reduced to in-frame sequences with V and J assigned. These tables do not hold every clone; where another copy was compared, an unresolved V gene accounts for under half, and the others remain unexplained. In this sample the table shows roughly 490,000 clones, about 82% of which occur a single time. The top ten clones comprise about an eighth of the sample. Sequencing was carried out using PBMCs. The receptors stem from a woman in her forties in good health. Some clones in this sample may be carry-over from other donors' samples.

Points on this clone: Possible read error: a much larger clone is one base away. The J gene is TRBJ2-5, the V gene TRBV7-6, with 11 bases lining up with TRBD2. The CDR3 is 14 amino acids. The germline gives CDR1 SGHVS, CDR2 FNYEAQ. The CDR3 DNA follows: TGTGTCAGCAGCTCCGGACTAGCGGGAGAGACCCAGTACTTC. It encodes CVSSSGLAGETQYF.

This chain links TRBV7-9 with TRBJ2-5; 8 bases are a match to TRBD1. The CDR3 runs 14 residues. Trimming at V came to 8 bases and at J to 5 bases, leaving 10 bases not matched to a gene. Germline-derived CDR1 and CDR2 are SEHNR and FQNEAQ (reference sequence). The CDR3 nucleotides read TGTGCCAGCCCCCCCAGGGGGCTGGCGGAGACCCAGTACTTC. Encoded protein: CASPPRGLAETQYF.

The chain carries TRBV4-3 and TRBJ1-2, with 8 nucleotides matching TRBD1. V shed 2 bases and J 8 bases; nucleotides not matched to a gene: 7. This CDR3 is 14 amino acids long. The V gene's germline CDR1 is LGHNA and CDR2 YSLEER. The CDR3 protein is CASSQTRQGLGYTF. CDR3 DNA: TGCGCCAGCAGCCAAACCCGACAGGGGTTAGGCTACACCTTC.

The V call is TRBV28, the J call TRBJ1-1, with 8 bases identical to TRBD1. This CDR3 is built from 16 residues. Germline trimming cut 2 bases from V and 1 base from J; bases unmatched to any gene: 6. The germline gives CDR1 MDHEN, CDR2 SYDVKM. The CDR3 sequence: CASSLLQGAGNTEAFF. The CDR3 DNA reads as TGTGCCAGCAGTTTACTGCAGGGGGCTGGGAACACTGAAGCTTTCTTT.

The V gene is TRBV6-1, the J gene TRBJ1-4; 7 nucleotides match TRBD1. V lost 7 bases to trimming and J lost 5 bases; unmatched junction nucleotides: 7. The CDR3 runs to 14 residues. Per germline, CDR1 MNHNS and CDR2 SASEGT. The CDR3 spells CASNMDRLNEKLFF. CDR3 DNA: TGTGCCAGCAACATGGACAGGCTGAATGAAAAACTGTTTTTT.

This rearrangement joins TRBV19 to TRBJ2-3; TRBD2 matches 9 bases. V shed 4 bases, J shed 6 bases, and the junction held 8 bases outside the gene matches. The CDR3 totals 15 residues. CDR1 LNHDA and CDR2 SQIVND come from the germline V gene (reference sequence). The CDR3 region has the DNA TGTGCCAGTAGTACCTCGTGGAGCGGGAGGGATACGCAGTATTTT. Translating it yields CASSTSWSGRDTQYF.

The chain is built from TRBV6-5 and TRBJ2-7, with 7 bases that match TRBD1. Trimming at V came to 4 bases and at J to 3 bases, leaving 9 bases not matched to a gene. Germline CDR1 and CDR2: MNHEY and SVGAGI. There are 15 residues in the CDR3. The CDR3 DNA reads as TGTGCCAGCAGTTCTCCGGGACAGTCGAACTACGAGCAGTACTTC. It translates to CASSSPGQSNYEQYF.

The genes are TRBV28 and TRBJ2-2; D may be TRBD1 (5 bases). Germline V gene sequence: CDR1 MDHEN, CDR2 SYDVKM. The CDR3 contains 15 residues. V was pared by 7 bases and J by 0 bases, with 12 bases between. CDR3 protein: CASNWGFANTGELFF. The CDR3 DNA follows: TGTGCCAGCAATTGGGGCTTCGCGAACACCGGGGAGCTGTTTTTT.

This clone occurred a few times. The CDR3 sequence is CSVEVDRVAETQYF. The DNA for the CDR3 is TGCAGCGTTGAAGTGGACAGGGTGGCAGAGACCCAGTACTTC. The chain employs TRBV29-1 and TRBJ2-5; the match to TRBD1 covers 8 bases. V lost 1 base, J lost 4 bases, and 5 bases stayed unmatched. Germline V gene lookup returns CDR1 SQVTM and CDR2 ANQGSEA. The CDR3 is 14 residues long.

The chain has TRBV19 and TRBJ2-7, with TRBD1 identical over 7 bases. The CDR3 runs 15 residues. Trimming took 5 bases from V and 3 from J; bases not matched to a gene: 10. The germline V gene encodes CDR1 LNHDA and CDR2 SQIVND (reference sequence). CDR3 coding DNA: TGTGCCAGTAGTTACGGGACAGCCGAGATCTACGAGCAGTACTTC. It yields the protein CASSYGTAEIYEQYF.

The chain uses TRBV4-3 and TRBJ1-5, with TRBD1 as a possible D gene (5 bases). Trimming cost V 0 bases and J 7 bases, with 10 bases left between them. Germline CDR1 and CDR2: LGHNA and YSLEER. The CDR3 runs to 14 residues. The CDR3 DNA follows: TGCGCCAGCAGCCAAGATGGTAGGGGCCAGCCCCAGCATTTT. This gives the protein CASSQDGRGQPQHF.

The V call is TRBV5-4, the J call TRBJ1-2; D not certain. Trimming removed 2 bases from V and 6 bases from J, with 11 bases in between. The germline gives CDR1 SGHNT, CDR2 YYREEE (reference sequence). The CDR3 covers 13 residues. The CDR3 is CASSFGSRDGYTF. As DNA, the CDR3 is TGTGCCAGCAGCTTCGGATCCCGAGATGGCTACACCTTC.

The sample holds a few counts of this clone. The chain joins TRBV7-8 to TRBJ1-5; possibly TRBD1 for D (5 bases). CDR1 is SGHVS and CDR2 is FQNEAQ in the germline V gene. The CDR3 has 13 amino acids. V was clipped by 1 base and J by 6 bases, with 7 bases between them. CDR3 in amino acids: CASSLGGAQPQHF. CDR3 nucleotides: TGTGCCAGCAGCTTAGGGGGCGCTCAGCCCCAGCATTTT.

The chain has TRBV5-1 and TRBJ2-2, with D perhaps being TRBD1 or TRBD2 (6 bases each). The CDR3 sequence is 18 residues long. Trimming removed 1 base at V and 5 bases at J, with 21 bases between. Looked up from germline, CDR1 is SGHRS and CDR2 is YFSETQ. In DNA, the CDR3 is TGCGCCAGCAGCTTGCGAACGGGGGCAGCGCCAGGGACCGGGGAGCTGTTTTTT. The encoded protein is CASSLRTGAAPGTGELFF. The variable domain in full, completed from reference TRBV5-1 and TRBJ2-2, reads KAGVTQTPRYLIKTRGQQVTLSCSPISGHRSVSWYQQTPGQGLQFLFEYFSETQRNKGNFPGRFSGRQFSNSRSEMNVSTLELGDSALYLCASSLRTGAAPGTGELFFGEGSRLTVL.

The chain is built from TRBV9 and TRBJ2-6; D may be TRBD1 (5 bases). V shed 4 bases and J shed 2 bases, with 7 bases lying between them. The CDR3 runs to 14 residues. Looked up from germline, CDR1 is SGDLS and CDR2 is YYNGEE. This CDR3 is CASSKQAGANVLTF. CDR3 sequence (DNA): TGTGCCAGCAGCAAACAGGCTGGGGCCAACGTCCTGACTTTC.

This clone was observed many times. At the DNA level, this CDR3 is encoded by other sequences in the same sample as well. The chain is built from TRBV18 and TRBJ2-7; 10 bases match TRBD1. The CDR3 has 13 amino acids. The junction had 6 bases not matched to a gene; V was cut back by 3 bases and J by 10 bases. Per germline, CDR1 KGHSH and CDR2 LQKENI. CDR3 loop: CASSPGTGERQYF. For the CDR3, the DNA is TGTGCCAGCTCACCCGGGACAGGGGAGAGACAGTACTTC.